This T cell receptor beta chain was captured in a study of CD8+ T cells in alopecia areata. Alopecia areata patients provided lesional scalp punch biopsies and peripheral blood, both collected for the study. CDR3 length: 14 residues. Germline values: CDR1 SQVTM, CDR2 ANQGSEA. With 0 bases removed from V and 4 bases from J, the gap between germline ends came to 12 bases. Once RNA had been extracted, it was reverse transcribed into cDNA to act as the sequencing template. Data came from immunoSEQ multiplex PCR; TCRdb stores just in-frame clones and leaves some out. The sample shows around 50,000 clones, over 95% of them seen only once.

The sequencing here drew on CD8+ T cells sorted from blood, taken at week 0. The chain employs TRBV29-1 and TRBJ1-2; the D gene is possibly TRBD1 (6 bases). The receptor was derived from a human donor with alopecia areata. The CDR3 DNA follows: TGCAGCGTTGAAGATCAGGACAGAAGCTATGGCTACACCTTC. Translated: CSVEDQDRSYGYTF.